The rows below give T cell receptor beta chains drawn from one sample of a study of T cell repertoires in cytomegalovirus infection. TCRdb itself ran the reads through MiXCR, one entry per CDR3 protein. The table has 170,000 or so distinct CDR3 sequences, roughly 14% seen once; the top ten hold about a quarter. The specimen sequenced was PBMCs. These TCRs come from a human donor in good health (CMV status not recorded). Some clones in this sample may be carry-over from other donors' samples. Each CDR3 is given with its conserved first and last residue. Fields, in order: V gene, J gene, clone size, D gene, CDR3 DNA, CDR3 protein. A D gene is named only where the DNA matches it firmly. Some rows have no size entry. The others give once, few or many, or a class for an expanded clone.

v_call: TRBV7-2; j_call: TRBJ1-6; clone_size: many; d_call: -; cdr3_nt: TGTGCCAGCAGCCCCCCGCGGGTTACTTCACCCCTCCACTTT; cdr3_aa: CASSPPRVTSPLHF
v_call: TRBV7-2; j_call: TRBJ2-3; clone_size: many; d_call: TRBD2; cdr3_nt: TGTGCCAGCAGCCCAGGTGGGGGGGTTCTGGATACGCAGTATTTT; cdr3_aa: CASSPGGGVLDTQYF
v_call: TRBV10-2; j_call: TRBJ1-3; clone_size: few; d_call: -; cdr3_nt: TGCGCCAGCAGTGAGTTTCTACAACGGCGAAACACCATATATTTT; cdr3_aa: CASSEFLQRRNTIYF
v_call: TRBV19; j_call: TRBJ2-1; clone_size: -; d_call: TRBD2; cdr3_nt: TGTGCCAGTAGTATGATGGGTCTAGCGGTCTACAATGAGCAGTTCTTC; cdr3_aa: CASSMMGLAVYNEQFF
v_call: TRBV5-1; j_call: TRBJ2-1; clone_size: few; d_call: -; cdr3_nt: TGCGCCAGCAGCTTGGAATGGCCGAGCTCCTACAATGAGCAGTTCTTC; cdr3_aa: CASSLEWPSSYNEQFF
v_call: TRBV6-2/TRBV6-3; j_call: TRBJ2-1; clone_size: few; d_call: TRBD2; cdr3_nt: TGTGCCAGCAGCTCGGTCGAGGCGGGAGAAATCAATGAGCAGTTCTTC; cdr3_aa: CASSSVEAGEINEQFF
v_call: TRBV2; j_call: TRBJ2-7; clone_size: many; d_call: -; cdr3_nt: TGTGCCAGCAGTCCCGGGATCTCCTACGAGCAGTACTTC; cdr3_aa: CASSPGISYEQYF
v_call: TRBV20-1; j_call: TRBJ2-1; clone_size: -; d_call: TRBD1; cdr3_nt: TGCAGTGTAACGGACAGGGGCTTCGGGATTCGAACCCGGGAGCAGTTCTTC; cdr3_aa: CSVTDRGFGIRTREQFF
v_call: TRBV6-1; j_call: TRBJ1-1; clone_size: -; d_call: -; cdr3_nt: TGTGCCAGCAGTTTCCCCGGGAAGAACACTGAAGCTTTCTTT; cdr3_aa: CASSFPGKNTEAFF
v_call: TRBV10-3; j_call: TRBJ1-2; clone_size: many; d_call: -; cdr3_nt: TGTGCCATCAGCCCGCGCGGGGTGACGGTTCGGTATGGCTACACCTTC; cdr3_aa: CAISPRGVTVRYGYTF
v_call: TRBV4-2; j_call: TRBJ2-6; clone_size: many; d_call: -; cdr3_nt: TGTGCCAGCAGTCCGACTGGGGCCAACGTCCTGACTTTC; cdr3_aa: CASSPTGANVLTF
v_call: TRBV20-1; j_call: TRBJ1-1; clone_size: -; d_call: -; cdr3_nt: TGCAGTGCTAACAGGCCCCAAGCTTTCTTT; cdr3_aa: CSANRPQAFF
v_call: TRBV23-1; j_call: TRBJ1-1; clone_size: few; d_call: TRBD1; cdr3_nt: TGCGCCAGCAGTCAATTTCAGGGGGGCACTGAAGCTTTCTTT; cdr3_aa: CASSQFQGGTEAFF
v_call: TRBV29-1; j_call: TRBJ2-1; clone_size: -; d_call: TRBD2; cdr3_nt: TGCAGCGCCCAGGGGACTAGCGGGAGAACTGAGCAGTTCTTC; cdr3_aa: CSAQGTSGRTEQFF
v_call: TRBV12-3/TRBV12-4; j_call: TRBJ1-1; clone_size: many; d_call: -; cdr3_nt: TGTGCCAGCAGTTCTTACACTGAAGCTTTCTTT; cdr3_aa: CASSSYTEAFF
v_call: TRBV5-1; j_call: TRBJ1-4; clone_size: -; d_call: -; cdr3_nt: TGCGCCAGCAGCTACGCGGGACCGAGTAATGAAAAACTGTTTTTT; cdr3_aa: CASSYAGPSNEKLFF
v_call: TRBV7-8; j_call: TRBJ2-3; clone_size: many; d_call: -; cdr3_nt: TGTGCCAGCAGCTTAGCATATTGGGTCACTAGCACAGATACGCAGTATTTT; cdr3_aa: CASSLAYWVTSTDTQYF
v_call: TRBV11-3; j_call: TRBJ1-2; clone_size: -; d_call: -; cdr3_nt: TGTGCCAGCAGCCTGAGGGACAAAACTAACTATGGCTACACCTTC; cdr3_aa: CASSLRDKTNYGYTF
v_call: TRBV7-2; j_call: TRBJ2-5; clone_size: many; d_call: -; cdr3_nt: TGTGCCAGCAGCCCCTGGGGACAAGAGACCCAGTACTTC; cdr3_aa: CASSPWGQETQYF
v_call: TRBV6-2/TRBV6-3; j_call: TRBJ1-4; clone_size: -; d_call: TRBD1; cdr3_nt: TGTGCCAGCAAACGGACAGGAGAAGAAAAACTGTTTTTT; cdr3_aa: CASKRTGEEKLFF
v_call: TRBV2; j_call: TRBJ2-7; clone_size: once; d_call: TRBD1; cdr3_nt: TGTGCCAGCACCCGGGACAGGGCAGTCTACGAGCAGTACTTC; cdr3_aa: CASTRDRAVYEQYF
v_call: TRBV7-8; j_call: TRBJ2-1; clone_size: many; d_call: -; cdr3_nt: TGTGCCAGCAGCTTGGGGGCTGGGGGCTCCTACAATGAGCAGTTCTTC; cdr3_aa: CASSLGAGGSYNEQFF
v_call: TRBV7-9; j_call: TRBJ2-7; clone_size: many; d_call: TRBD1; cdr3_nt: TGTGCCAGCAGCAACCCTGGACAGGGGGCTGGCGAGCAGTACTTC; cdr3_aa: CASSNPGQGAGEQYF
v_call: TRBV3-1; j_call: TRBJ2-1; clone_size: few; d_call: -; cdr3_nt: TGTGCCACCTCAGCGGCGAGCTCCTACAATGAGCAGTTCTTC; cdr3_aa: CATSAASSYNEQFF
v_call: TRBV10-3; j_call: TRBJ2-2; clone_size: -; d_call: -; cdr3_nt: TGTGCCATCAGGTGGGGCTTGAACACCGGGGAGCTGTTTTTT; cdr3_aa: CAIRWGLNTGELFF
v_call: TRBV5-1; j_call: TRBJ2-3; clone_size: -; d_call: -; cdr3_nt: TGCGCCAGCAGCTTGGCCGTCCTAACACAGATGGATACGCAGTATTTT; cdr3_aa: CASSLAVLTQMDTQYF
v_call: TRBV7-8; j_call: TRBJ2-7; clone_size: many; d_call: -; cdr3_nt: TGTGCCAGCAGCTTAGACAGGCCCTACGAGCAGTACTTC; cdr3_aa: CASSLDRPYEQYF
v_call: TRBV7-9; j_call: TRBJ2-3; clone_size: many; d_call: TRBD2; cdr3_nt: TGTGCCAGCAGTACCGGCGGGACCGGGACTAGCGGCACAGATACGCAGTATTTT; cdr3_aa: CASSTGGTGTSGTDTQYF
v_call: TRBV7-9; j_call: TRBJ1-3; clone_size: few; d_call: -; cdr3_nt: TGTGCCAGCAGCGAATACAGAGTTTCTGGAAACACCATATATTTT; cdr3_aa: CASSEYRVSGNTIYF
v_call: TRBV9; j_call: TRBJ2-5; clone_size: -; d_call: -; cdr3_nt: TGTGCCAGCAGCGACGGAACCCAAGAGACCCAGTACTTC; cdr3_aa: CASSDGTQETQYF
v_call: TRBV29-1; j_call: TRBJ1-1; clone_size: -; d_call: -; cdr3_nt: TGCAGCGTTGTTGATGGGCCGGTGGGCACTGAAGCTTTCTTT; cdr3_aa: CSVVDGPVGTEAFF